This T cell receptor (beta chain) was identified in a study of blood T cell repertoires in COVID-19. Profiled with immunoSEQ multiplex PCR; TCRdb holds only in-frame clones, not every one. The sample gives approximately 200,000 clones, more than 70% of which show up once; 7% to 10% is in the top ten. The clonotype comes from a woman younger than 45 who had recovered from COVID-19. Sequencing was performed on PBMCs or T cells enriched from blood (not recorded which).

The CDR3 nucleotides read TGCGCCAGCAGCCATCGCTGGACTAGCGGGAGCTACAATGAGCAGTTCTTC. Protein sequence: CASSHRWTSGSYNEQFF. J is TRBJ2-1 and V is TRBV4-1; 13 bases align to TRBD2. The CDR3 consists of 17 residues. Per the germline V gene, CDR1 is MGHRA and CDR2 is YSYEKL. The J segment lost 3 bases and the V segment lost 3 bases, leaving 5 bases of the junction unmatched.